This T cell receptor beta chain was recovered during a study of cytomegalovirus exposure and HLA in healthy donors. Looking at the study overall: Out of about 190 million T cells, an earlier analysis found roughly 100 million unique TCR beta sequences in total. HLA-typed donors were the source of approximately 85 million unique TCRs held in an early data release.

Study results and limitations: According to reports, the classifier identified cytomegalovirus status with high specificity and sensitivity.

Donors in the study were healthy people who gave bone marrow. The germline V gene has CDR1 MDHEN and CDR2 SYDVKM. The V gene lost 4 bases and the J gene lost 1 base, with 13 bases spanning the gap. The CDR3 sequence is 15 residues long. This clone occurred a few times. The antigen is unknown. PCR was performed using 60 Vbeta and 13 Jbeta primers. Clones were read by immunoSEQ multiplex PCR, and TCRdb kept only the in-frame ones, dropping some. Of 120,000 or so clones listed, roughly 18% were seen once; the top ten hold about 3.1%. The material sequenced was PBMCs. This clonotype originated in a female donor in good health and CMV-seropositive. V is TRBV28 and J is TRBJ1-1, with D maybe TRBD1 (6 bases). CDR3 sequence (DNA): TGTGCCAGCAGTTCCAGGGGCCCCTCGAACACTGAAGCTTTCTTT. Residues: CASSSRGPSNTEAFF. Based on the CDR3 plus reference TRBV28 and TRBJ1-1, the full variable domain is DVKVTQSSRYLVKRTGEKVFLECVQDMDHENMFWYRQDPGLGLRLIYFSYDVKMKEKGDIPEGYSVSREKKERFSLILESASTNQTSMYLCASSSRGPSNTEAFFGQGTRLTVV.